A selection of T cell receptor beta chains follows, all from one sample in a study of CD4 T cells in relation to SARS-CoV-2 and coronaviruses. The assay was immunoSEQ multiplex PCR, and TCRdb's table has in-frame clones only and misses some. The sample lists 38,000 or so clones, around 83% occurring once. Their antigen targets remain unknown. Sequencing used naive CD4+ T cells from PBMCs, cultured in vitro. All receptors derive from an adult with COVID-19. The CDR3 runs from the conserved cysteine through the conserved F or W. A D gene is named only where the DNA matches it firmly. Only part of the rows carry a size: once, few, many, or a class if the clone is expanded.

J: TRBJ2-7
V: TRBV2
D: TRBD2
size: NA
CDR3: CASSDWLAGGPGAYEQYF
DNA: TGTGCCAGCAGTGATTGGCTAGCGGGAGGGCCGGGGGCCTACGAGCAGTACTTC

J: TRBJ2-5
V: TRBV27
D: TRBD1
size: NA
CDR3: CASSKAGTGPETQYF
DNA: TGTGCCAGCAGTAAAGCCGGGACAGGGCCCGAGACCCAGTACTTC

J: TRBJ1-1
V: TRBV12-5
D: NA
size: NA
CDR3: CASGLTRGLGNTEAFF
DNA: TGTGCTAGTGGTTTGACGAGGGGACTGGGGAACACTGAAGCTTTCTTT

J: TRBJ2-3
V: TRBV2
D: NA
size: NA
CDR3: CASSDLVASTDTQYF
DNA: TGTGCCAGCAGTGATCTGGTAGCAAGCACAGATACGCAGTATTTT

J: TRBJ2-7
V: TRBV3-1/TRBV3-2
D: NA
size: NA
CDR3: CASSQQGFYEQYF
DNA: TGTGCCAGCAGCCAACAGGGGTTCTACGAGCAGTACTTC

J: TRBJ2-7
V: TRBV5-1
D: NA
size: NA
CDR3: CASSLVGTESYEQYF
DNA: TGCGCCAGCAGCTTGGTCGGGACCGAATCCTACGAGCAGTACTTC

J: TRBJ2-3
V: TRBV2
D: NA
size: NA
CDR3: CASSDSARVDGADTQYF
DNA: TGTGCCAGCAGTGATTCCGCCAGGGTGGATGGGGCAGATACGCAGTATTTT

J: TRBJ2-3
V: TRBV27
D: NA
size: NA
CDR3: CASSPRWRTVTSTDTQYF
DNA: TGTGCCAGCAGCCCTAGATGGAGAACCGTGACTAGCACAGATACGCAGTATTTT

J: TRBJ1-5
V: TRBV14
D: TRBD1
size: NA
CDR3: CASSQPGQEVSNQPQHF
DNA: TGTGCCAGCAGCCAACCGGGACAGGAAGTTAGCAATCAGCCCCAGCATTTT

J: TRBJ1-1
V: TRBV4-3
D: TRBD1
size: medium-sized
CDR3: CASSQDWAGGNTEAFF
DNA: TGCGCCAGCAGCCAAGATTGGGCAGGGGGGAACACTGAAGCTTTCTTT

J: TRBJ2-2
V: TRBV28
D: NA
size: NA
CDR3: CASSELGGELFF
DNA: TGTGCCAGCAGTGAACTAGGCGGGGAGCTGTTTTTT

J: TRBJ2-5
V: TRBV10-1
D: TRBD2
size: few
CDR3: CASSSGGRETQYF
DNA: TGCGCCAGCAGCTCGGGAGGTCGAGAGACCCAGTACTTC

J: TRBJ2-3
V: TRBV11-2
D: NA
size: NA
CDR3: CASSFEGADTQYF
DNA: TGTGCCAGCAGCTTTGAGGGGGCAGATACGCAGTATTTT

J: TRBJ2-7
V: TRBV25-1
D: NA
size: once
CDR3: CASSPRYEQYF
DNA: TGTGCCAGCAGTCCTCGGTACGAGCAGTACTTC

J: TRBJ2-1
V: TRBV30
D: TRBD2
size: NA
CDR3: CAWSGLAAYNEQFF
DNA: TGTGCCTGGAGTGGTCTAGCGGCCTACAATGAGCAGTTCTTC

J: TRBJ2-2
V: TRBV9
D: NA
size: NA
CDR3: CASSPPLVVGTKGEAGELFF
DNA: TGTGCCAGCAGCCCCCCCCTGGTGGTAGGGACAAAAGGCGAGGCCGGGGAGCTGTTTTTT

J: TRBJ1-1
V: TRBV6-5
D: NA
size: NA
CDR3: CASSPRVGRNTEAFF
DNA: TGTGCCAGCAGCCCCAGGGTCGGCCGGAACACTGAAGCTTTCTTT

J: TRBJ1-4
V: TRBV7-9
D: NA
size: NA
CDR3: CASSLSWGTNEKLFF
DNA: TGTGCCAGCAGCTTATCCTGGGGGACTAATGAAAAACTGTTTTTT

J: TRBJ2-3
V: TRBV5-1
D: NA
size: NA
CDR3: CASSSNSGDTQYF
DNA: TGCGCCAGCAGCTCTAACTCGGGGGATACGCAGTATTTT

J: TRBJ2-7
V: TRBV30
D: NA
size: NA
CDR3: CAWRRGGDEQYF
DNA: TGTGCCTGGAGAAGGGGGGGGGACGAGCAGTACTTC

J: TRBJ2-2
V: TRBV6-5
D: NA
size: NA
CDR3: CASSYNAQRRPGELFF
DNA: TGTGCCAGCAGTTACAACGCCCAAAGGCGTCCCGGGGAGCTGTTTTTT

J: TRBJ1-2
V: TRBV5-4
D: NA
size: NA
CDR3: CASSRTVNYGYTF
DNA: TGTGCCAGCAGCCGGACAGTAAACTATGGCTACACCTTC

J: TRBJ1-2
V: TRBV28
D: NA
size: NA
CDR3: CASSLGRPNYGYTF
DNA: TGTGCCAGCAGCTTGGGACGCCCTAACTATGGCTACACCTTC

J: TRBJ2-3
V: TRBV5-1
D: NA
size: NA
CDR3: CASSLRSVANTDTQYF
DNA: TGCGCCAGCAGCTTGCGGTCTGTGGCCAACACAGATACGCAGTATTTT

J: TRBJ2-7
V: TRBV7-2
D: TRBD1
size: NA
CDR3: CASSWDRFNYEQYF
DNA: TGTGCCAGCAGCTGGGACAGGTTCAACTACGAGCAGTACTTC

J: TRBJ2-1
V: TRBV6-2/TRBV6-3
D: TRBD2
size: NA
CDR3: CASSRTSGRGEQFF
DNA: TGTGCCAGCAGCAGGACTAGCGGGAGAGGTGAGCAGTTCTTC

J: TRBJ2-1
V: TRBV5-4
D: TRBD2
size: NA
CDR3: CASSPIAGGRGNEQFF
DNA: TGTGCCAGCAGCCCGATAGCGGGAGGGAGGGGCAATGAGCAGTTCTTC

J: TRBJ2-3
V: TRBV2
D: NA
size: NA
CDR3: CASSLTDTQYF
DNA: TGTGCCAGCAGCTTAACAGATACGCAGTATTTT

J: TRBJ2-1
V: TRBV13
D: NA
size: NA
CDR3: CASRGGSSRPNEQFF
DNA: TGTGCCAGCAGAGGTGGGTCTAGTAGGCCGAATGAGCAGTTCTTC

J: TRBJ2-2
V: TRBV7-9
D: NA
size: NA
CDR3: CASSLDWPNTGELFF
DNA: TGTGCCAGCAGCCTCGACTGGCCAAACACCGGGGAGCTGTTTTTT

J: TRBJ2-1
V: TRBV7-2
D: NA
size: NA
CDR3: CASSNTVYNEQFF
DNA: TGTGCCAGCAGCAACACAGTATACAATGAGCAGTTCTTC

J: TRBJ2-3
V: TRBV10-3
D: TRBD2
size: NA
CDR3: CAISESAGESTDTQYF
DNA: TGTGCCATCAGTGAGTCCGCGGGAGAATCCACAGATACGCAGTATTTT

J: TRBJ2-2
V: TRBV7-2
D: NA
size: NA
CDR3: CASSLARGGRTSGELFF
DNA: TGTGCCAGCAGCTTAGCTCGGGGAGGTAGGACATCCGGGGAGCTGTTTTTT

J: TRBJ2-1
V: TRBV7-2
D: NA
size: few
CDR3: CASSLGQGGNEQFF
DNA: TGTGCCAGCAGCTTGGGGCAGGGTGGGAATGAGCAGTTCTTC

J: TRBJ2-1
V: TRBV5-6
D: NA
size: NA
CDR3: CASSGAGTPYNEQFF
DNA: TGTGCCAGCAGCGGAGCGGGTACACCCTACAATGAGCAGTTCTTC

J: TRBJ2-2
V: TRBV28
D: NA
size: NA
CDR3: CASSLPSLGLVNTGELFF
DNA: TGTGCCAGCAGTTTACCCTCCCTGGGACTGGTGAACACCGGGGAGCTGTTTTTT

J: TRBJ1-5
V: TRBV7-6
D: NA
size: NA
CDR3: CASSFHRFGNQPQHF
DNA: TGTGCCAGCAGCTTCCACAGGTTCGGAAATCAGCCCCAGCATTTT

J: TRBJ2-1
V: TRBV9
D: TRBD1
size: NA
CDR3: CASRPGQQNNEQFF
DNA: TGTGCCAGCAGGCCGGGACAGCAGAACAATGAGCAGTTCTTC

J: TRBJ2-3
V: TRBV5-1
D: TRBD2
size: NA
CDR3: CASSFLAGAISGTDTQYF
DNA: TGCGCCAGCAGCTTCCTAGCGGGAGCAATAAGCGGGACAGATACGCAGTATTTT

J: TRBJ1-1
V: TRBV4-1
D: TRBD1
size: NA
CDR3: CASTPGQGGTTEAFF
DNA: TGCGCCAGCACCCCGGGACAGGGGGGAACCACTGAAGCTTTCTTT

J: TRBJ2-5
V: TRBV30
D: TRBD2
size: few
CDR3: CAWGAGGPTETQYF
DNA: TGTGCCTGGGGGGCGGGAGGGCCTACGGAGACCCAGTACTTC